A single T cell receptor (beta chain) is shown here with its context. This specimen belongs to a study of blood T cell repertoires in COVID-19. Overall study context: The United States, Italy and Spain were the sources of the acute and convalescent COVID-19 samples. PBMCs, B-cell-depleted T cells, or T cells were the source of the cDNA or gDNA that made up the material.

The CDR3 extends over 15 amino acids. V shed 3 bases and J shed 7 bases, with 16 bases lying between them. The germline gives CDR1 MNHNS, CDR2 SASEGT. Authors' data handling: Reference gene primer amplification gave nucleated cell count estimates. Repertoires were generated with immunoSEQ multiplex PCR, while TCRdb's copy carries only in-frame clones and drops some. V and J calls and clone size are given by that table; D and trimming were obtained from the DNA. The sample has over 25,000 clones, 84% seen once. This clonotype was sampled from a human donor in a cohort sampled during active COVID-19. The rearrangement uses TRBV6-1 and TRBJ1-3; TRBD1 is a possible D gene (5 bases). The material sequenced was peripheral blood. The CDR3 reads CASSDSRLGPNTIYF. In nucleotides, the CDR3 is TGTGCCAGCAGTGATAGTCGTCTGGGGCCGAACACCATATATTTT.